Listed below are T cell receptor beta chains from one sample, sequenced in a study of shared clonotypes between healthy human individuals. Generated by immunoSEQ multiplex PCR, the TCRdb table keeps only in-frame clones and is missing some. The table shows 1,500,000 or so clones, with approximately 96% occurring only once. Sequencing was performed on naive CD4+ T cells sorted from blood. Source of these receptors: a man aged 30 to 39 in good health. The CDR3 runs from the conserved cysteine through the conserved F or W. Fields, in order: J gene, clone size, D gene, V gene, CDR3 length, CDR3 protein, CDR3 DNA. The D gene is left open where the match is weak. Rows give clone size only sometimes, using once, few, many, or a class for an expanded clone.

TRBJ2-5	.	.	TRBV29-1	12	CSAARAQETQYF	TGCAGCGCTGCGAGAGCTCAAGAGACCCAGTACTTC
TRBJ2-3	.	TRBD1	TRBV7-9	14	CASSLQGAVDTQYF	TGTGCCAGCAGCCTTCAGGGGGCGGTTGATACGCAGTATTTT
TRBJ2-3	.	.	TRBV9	15	CASSVTGGPADTQYF	TGTGCCAGCAGCGTAACTGGAGGACCAGCGGATACGCAGTATTTT
TRBJ1-2	.	TRBD1	TRBV5-1	17	CASSLGQGATANYGYTF	TGCGCCAGCAGCTTGGGACAGGGAGCTACAGCTAACTATGGCTACACCTTC
TRBJ2-7	once	.	TRBV2	15	CASSEAAVIPYEQYF	TGTGCCAGCAGTGAAGCTGCGGTGATCCCCTACGAGCAGTACTTC
TRBJ1-2	once	TRBD1	TRBV25-1	13	CASSETGGYGYTF	TGTGCCAGCAGTGAGACAGGGGGCTATGGCTACACCTTC
TRBJ2-7	.	.	TRBV5-5	16	CASSLSEAGPVSEQYF	TGTGCCAGCAGCTTGTCAGAAGCAGGACCCGTCTCCGAGCAGTACTTC
TRBJ2-7	.	TRBD2	TRBV10-2	15	CASSRLAGASYEQYF	TGCGCCAGCAGTCGACTAGCGGGAGCCTCCTACGAGCAGTACTTC
TRBJ2-5	.	TRBD2	TRBV19	14	CASSIVAGGETQYF	TGTGCCAGTAGTATAGTAGCGGGGGGTGAGACCCAGTACTTC
TRBJ1-2	.	.	TRBV29-1	13	CSVDKDSFKGYTF	TGCAGCGTAGATAAGGACAGCTTTAAGGGCTACACCTTC
TRBJ2-5	.	.	TRBV7-9	15	CASSFDIQGQETQYF	TGTGCCAGCAGCTTTGACATACAGGGACAAGAGACCCAGTACTTC
TRBJ1-2	once	.	TRBV27	15	CASSSRDRNFYGYTF	TGTGCCAGCAGTTCCCGGGACCGAAATTTCTATGGCTACACCTTC
TRBJ2-2	.	.	TRBV19	16	CASSPITGSYTGELFF	TGTGCCAGTAGTCCCATAACGGGGTCATACACCGGGGAGCTGTTTTTT
TRBJ2-7	.	.	TRBV28	13	CATTTGSSYEQYF	TGTGCCACCACCACCGGGAGTTCGTACGAGCAGTACTTC
TRBJ1-1	once	.	TRBV5-1	16	CASSLASPPGNTEAFF	TGCGCCAGCAGCTTGGCCAGTCCCCCAGGGAACACTGAAGCTTTCTTT
TRBJ2-3	once	.	TRBV29-1	10	CSLGGGTQYF	TGCAGCCTAGGGGGGGGGACGCAGTATTTT
TRBJ2-1	few	.	TRBV7-9	11	CAPVSYNEQFF	TGTGCGCCAGTCTCCTACAATGAGCAGTTCTTC
TRBJ2-1	.	TRBD2	TRBV5-1	17	CASSLGGLAGGYNEQFF	TGCGCCAGCAGCTTAGGGGGACTAGCGGGAGGATACAATGAGCAGTTCTTC
TRBJ2-3	.	TRBD1	TRBV14	22	CASSQGRGDRVWDRRSTDTQYF	TGTGCCAGCAGCCAAGGGAGGGGGGACAGGGTCTGGGACCGACGGAGCACAGATACGCAGTATTTT
TRBJ2-7	once	TRBD2	TRBV9	15	CASSVSLSGAYEQYF	TGTGCCAGCAGCGTAAGCCTTAGCGGGGCCTACGAGCAGTACTTC
TRBJ2-7	once	.	TRBV4-1	14	CASSPGPIPGEQYF	TGCGCCAGCAGTCCGGGCCCTATACCAGGCGAGCAGTACTTC
TRBJ2-5	.	.	TRBV5-4	13	CASSFTGQETQYF	TGTGCCAGCAGCTTCACAGGGCAAGAGACCCAGTACTTC
TRBJ2-4	.	TRBD2	TRBV5-4	19	CASSGGLAGLGIAKNIQYF	TGTGCCAGCAGCGGAGGACTAGCGGGACTAGGGATAGCCAAAAACATTCAGTACTTC
TRBJ1-5	.	.	TRBV6-1	13	CASGFGSNQPQHF	TGTGCCAGCGGATTTGGTAGCAATCAGCCCCAGCATTTT
TRBJ1-2	.	.	TRBV29-1	13	CSSRLLSPYGYTF	TGCAGCAGTCGCCTCTTATCGCCCTATGGCTACACCTTC
TRBJ1-1	.	.	TRBV30	15	CAWSFSPPAGTEAFF	TGTGCCTGGAGTTTTAGTCCCCCCGCCGGCACTGAAGCTTTCTTT
TRBJ2-1	once	.	TRBV18	14	CASSAALEGNEQFF	TGTGCCAGCTCAGCCGCTTTGGAAGGCAATGAGCAGTTCTTC
TRBJ2-1	.	.	TRBV13	13	CASSLVPGDEQFF	TGTGCCAGCAGCTTAGTCCCCGGGGATGAGCAGTTCTTC